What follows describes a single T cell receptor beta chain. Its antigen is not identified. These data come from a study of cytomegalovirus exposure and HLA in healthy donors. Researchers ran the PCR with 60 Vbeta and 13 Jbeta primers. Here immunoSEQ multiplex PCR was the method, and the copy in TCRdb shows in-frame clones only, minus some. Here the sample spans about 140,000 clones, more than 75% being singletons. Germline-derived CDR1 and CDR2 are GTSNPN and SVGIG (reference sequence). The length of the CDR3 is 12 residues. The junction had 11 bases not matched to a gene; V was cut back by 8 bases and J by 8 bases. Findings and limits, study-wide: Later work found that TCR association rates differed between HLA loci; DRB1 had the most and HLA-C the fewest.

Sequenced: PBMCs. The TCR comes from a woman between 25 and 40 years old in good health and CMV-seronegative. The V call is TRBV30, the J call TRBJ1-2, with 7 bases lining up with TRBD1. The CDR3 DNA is TGTGCCGGGACCGACAGGGTGAGGGGCTACACCTTC. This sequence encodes CAGTDRVRGYTF.